Each of the 12 T cell receptor beta chains below was sequenced from the same sample in a study of cytotoxic CD8 clonotypes in ibrutinib-treated CLL. The table came from immunoSEQ multiplex PCR; TCRdb's copy has only in-frame clones and leaves some out. The profile shows approximately 200,000 clones, around 72% of them singletons. The sample here was PBMCs, taken after 24 months of ibrutinib treatment. The receptor set was obtained from a human donor with chronic lymphocytic leukemia.

The chain joins TRBV27 to TRBJ2-2; weak D call: TRBD1 (5 bases). The V gene lost 1 base and the J gene lost 7 bases, with 13 bases spanning the gap. Germline V gives CDR1 MNHEY, CDR2 SMNVEV (reference sequence). The CDR3 contains 15 residues. CDR3 DNA: TGTGCCAGCAGTTTATTTCCGGCAGGGCACGGGGAGCTGTTTTTT. Its protein is CASSLFPAGHGELFF.

V and J are TRBV28 and TRBJ1-2; tentative D call: TRBD1 (6 bases). V shed 3 bases and J shed 4 bases, with 12 bases lying between them. The CDR3 is 14 residues long. From germline, CDR1 is MDHEN and CDR2 SYDVKM. CDR3 loop: CASSFGQGSYGYTF. CDR3 sequence (DNA): TGTGCCAGCAGTTTCGGCCAGGGGAGCTATGGCTACACCTTC.

The chain has TRBV5-4 and TRBJ1-2; no reliable D call. This CDR3 is 17 amino acids long. Trimming stripped 3 bases from V and 2 bases from J, with 20 bases between. Germline V CDR1 and CDR2: SGHNT, YYREEE (reference sequence). The CDR3 region has the DNA TGTGCCAGCAGCTCTTCAGGTGGACCAAGGCGGAACTATGGCTACACCTTC. Its protein is CASSSSGGPRRNYGYTF.

Concerning this clone itself: The same CDR3 also results from other DNA sequences found in this sample. The V gene is TRBV19, the J gene TRBJ2-7; D is unclear. Trimming removed 4 bases at V and 4 bases at J, with 5 bases between. Germline CDR1 is LNHDA and CDR2 is SQIVND (reference sequence). The CDR3 runs to 11 residues. CDR3 DNA sequence: TGTGCCAGTAGTAGCGCATACGAGCAGTACTTC. Translating gives CASSSAYEQYF.

This chain uses TRBV6-4 with TRBJ2-2; 9 nucleotides agree with TRBD2. The CDR3 loop spans 15 amino acids. CDR1 is MRHNA, CDR2 SNTAGT, per germline. Trimming cost V 4 bases and J 5 bases; bases outside gene matches: 5. CDR3 sequence: CASSATGLATGELFF. CDR3 nucleotides: TGTGCCAGCAGTGCCACGGGACTAGCTACCGGGGAGCTGTTTTTT.

V usage is TRBV30 and J usage is TRBJ1-4; D is possibly TRBD1 (6 bases). Trimming took off 8 bases at V and 5 bases at J, with 9 bases between the two ends. Germline V lookup: CDR1 GTSNPN, CDR2 SVGIG (reference sequence). This CDR3 contains 11 residues. As DNA, the CDR3 is TGTGCCGGAGGGGGGAATGAAAAACTGTTTTTT. Protein sequence: CAGGGNEKLFF.

The chain combines TRBV4-2 with TRBJ2-5; D is unclear. The CDR3 runs 15 residues. CDR1 is LGHNA and CDR2 is YNFKEQ in the germline V gene. The germline V and J ends were trimmed by 1 base and 4 bases, with 13 bases remaining between them. The CDR3: CASSQVVGSRETQYF. The CDR3, as DNA: TGTGCCAGCAGCCAAGTTGTAGGTAGCAGAGAGACCCAGTACTTC.

This clone was found a few times. The genes are TRBV27 and TRBJ2-3, with TRBD2 identical over 7 bases. The CDR3 totals 14 residues. Germline V CDR1 and CDR2: MNHEY, SMNVEV (reference sequence). The V gene end was trimmed by 3 bases and the J gene end by 5 bases; junction bases not matched to a gene: 5. CDR3 nucleotide sequence: TGTGCCAGCAGTTTTAAGTGGGAGGGAGATACGCAGTATTTT. It specifies CASSFKWEGDTQYF.

The chain joins TRBV11-2 to TRBJ2-1; TRBD2 agrees at 8 bases. Germline trimming cut 2 bases from V and 4 bases from J; bases unmatched to any gene: 4. This CDR3 has 15 amino acids. Germline-derived CDR1 and CDR2 are SGHAT and FQNNGV. The DNA of the CDR3 is TGTGCCAGCAGCTTAATCGGCGGGAGGTACAATGAGCAGTTCTTC. Translated, it gives CASSLIGGRYNEQFF.

The J gene is TRBJ2-3, the V gene TRBV7-2; 9 bases line up with TRBD2. Germline CDR1 is SGHTA and CDR2 is FQGNSA. Trimming removed 4 bases from V and 5 bases from J; junction bases left unmatched: 7. This CDR3 is built from 15 residues. The CDR3 region has the DNA TGTGCCAGCAGCTCCGGACTAGCGAAGGGAGATACGCAGTATTTT. Translated: CASSSGLAKGDTQYF.

V gene TRBV5-1 combines with J gene TRBJ2-2; tentative D call: TRBD1 (6 bases). The CDR3 runs 13 residues. Trimming cost V 2 bases and J 7 bases, with 9 bases left between them. Germline values: CDR1 SGHRS, CDR2 YFSETQ. In nucleotides, the CDR3 is TGCGCCAGCAGCTTACAGGGAGACGGGGAGCTGTTTTTT. Its translation: CASSLQGDGELFF.

Only a few counts were recorded for this clone. The J gene is TRBJ1-5, the V gene TRBV28; D gene unclear. This CDR3 is built from 12 residues. Germline loops: CDR1 MDHEN, CDR2 SYDVKM. V lost 3 bases and J lost 3, with 3 bases in between. CDR3 in DNA: TGTGCCAGCAGTTTGATCAATCAGCCCCAGCATTTT. This encodes CASSLINQPQHF.